These 11 T cell receptor beta chains were sequenced from one sample in a study of T cell responses to AZD1222 COVID-19 vaccine. Sequencing was performed with immunoSEQ multiplex PCR; in TCRdb, only in-frame clones are kept and a portion is missing. This table has approximately 110,000 clones, approximately 96% appearing once. Material: peripheral blood, obtained on day 0 of AZD1222 vaccination. Receptors originate from an adult in good health.

The rearrangement uses TRBV7-3 and TRBJ2-5; D is perhaps TRBD1 or TRBD2 (6 bases each). This CDR3 has 16 residues. V was trimmed by 5 bases and J by 1 base, leaving 17 bases between them. Per the germline V gene, CDR1 is SGHTA and CDR2 is FQGTGA. This CDR3 reads CASSAGPPGAQETQYF. CDR3 in DNA: TGTGCCAGCAGCGCAGGCCCTCCGGGGGCCCAAGAGACCCAGTACTTC.

This sequence joins TRBV19 and TRBJ1-3; D ambiguous. V lost 2 bases and J 0 bases, leaving 8 bases between the germline ends. The CDR3 consists of 15 residues. The germline gives CDR1 LNHDA, CDR2 SQIVND (reference sequence). In DNA, the CDR3 is TGTGCCAGTAGTATATCCGGGAACTCTGGAAACACCATATATTTT. This encodes CASSISGNSGNTIYF.

V usage is TRBV5-4 and J usage is TRBJ2-7, with 14 bases fitting TRBD2. The junction had 4 bases not matched to a gene; V was cut back by 4 bases and J by 4 bases. This CDR3 contains 15 residues. CDR1 is SGHNT, CDR2 YYREEE, per germline (reference sequence). CDR3 sequence reads: CASSRGTSGSYEQYF. The CDR3 DNA reads TGTGCCAGCAGCCGCGGGACTAGCGGGAGTTACGAGCAGTACTTC.

This clone has just one count. The V gene is TRBV7-2, the J gene TRBJ2-2; D is undetermined. Trimming cost V 1 base and J 1 base, with 4 bases left between them. CDR1 is SGHTA and CDR2 is FQGNSA in the germline V gene. The CDR3 runs to 14 residues. This chain's CDR3 is CASSLGQNTGELFF. In DNA, the CDR3 is TGTGCCAGCAGCTTAGGGCAGAACACCGGGGAGCTGTTTTTT.

This clone was seen a handful of times. This CDR3 is CASSLTMAGAGEQFF. The CDR3 DNA reads TGTGCCAGCAGCTTGACGATGGCGGGAGCAGGTGAGCAGTTCTTC. The chain employs TRBV7-3 and TRBJ2-1, with 7 bases aligning to TRBD2. The V and J ends lost 3 bases and 9 bases, in that order; junction bases with no gene match: 11. The CDR3 extends over 15 amino acids. Looked up from germline, CDR1 is SGHTA and CDR2 is FQGTGA.

The V gene is TRBV7-3, the J gene TRBJ2-2; a weak D match, TRBD2 (6 bases). Germline V CDR1 and CDR2: SGHTA, FQGTGA. Trimming removed 1 base from V and 7 bases from J, with 19 bases in between. CDR3 size: 17 residues. The CDR3 region is CASSLIGGSALGGELFF. Here the CDR3 DNA reads TGTGCCAGCAGCTTAATTGGGGGGAGCGCGCTTGGCGGGGAGCTGTTTTTT.

This rearrangement joins TRBV7-6 to TRBJ2-7, with 10 positions matching TRBD1. With 5 bases clipped from V and 3 bases from J, the junction kept 7 bases outside the gene matches. Germline CDR1 is SGHVS and CDR2 is FNYEAQ. This CDR3 comprises 15 residues. In DNA form, the CDR3 reads TGTGCCAGCAGCGGGCCGGGACAGGGGCGCTACGAGCAGTACTTC. Its protein is CASSGPGQGRYEQYF.

V and J are TRBV28 and TRBJ1-2; unclear D gene. Germline assignment: CDR1 MDHEN and CDR2 SYDVKM. V shed 6 bases and J shed 8 bases, with 10 bases lying between them. The CDR3 runs 11 residues. The CDR3 nucleotides are TGTGCCAGCAGCCGGACGGGGGGCTACACCTTC. Translated: CASSRTGGYTF.

DNA for the CDR3: TGCGCCAGCAGCCAAAGCGGAGTCGTGGGGGCTGGGACCAAAAACATTCAGTACTTC. Protein product: CASSQSGVVGAGTKNIQYF. The chain is built from TRBV5-1 and TRBJ2-4, with TRBD1 as a possible D gene (6 bases). Trimming left V 4 bases short and J 2 bases short, with 25 bases between. The CDR3 runs 19 residues. The germline gives CDR1 SGHRS, CDR2 YFSETQ.

The V and J genes are TRBV5-1 and TRBJ1-4; 8 bases match TRBD1. The CDR3 loop spans 16 amino acids. J lost 3 bases, V lost 1 base, and 5 bases had no gene match. Germline V lookup: CDR1 SGHRS, CDR2 YFSETQ. CDR3 sequence: CASSLNTGQANEKLFF. DNA of the CDR3: TGCGCCAGCAGCTTGAATACGGGACAGGCTAATGAAAAACTGTTTTTT.

V usage is TRBV5-4 and J usage is TRBJ2-7, with unresolved D. The CDR3 length is 14 residues. V was shortened by 4 bases and J by 2 bases, with 13 bases between the two germline ends. The germline V gene encodes CDR1 SGHNT and CDR2 YYREEE (reference sequence). The CDR3 nucleotides read TGTGCCAGCAGCCCTAATATTATCCCCTACGAGCAGTACTTC. Amino acids: CASSPNIIPYEQYF.